These 25 T cell receptor beta chains were all obtained from the same sample, sequenced in a study of T cells in Graves' hyperthyroidism and ophthalmopathy. Amplification targeted TCR beta CDR3 regions from RNA transcripts. First-round RT-PCR of the TCR CDR3 relied on the HTBI primer set. TCRdb reprocessed the multiplex PCR reads via MiXCR and lists one record per CDR3 protein. The sample lists about 350,000 distinct CDR3 sequences; less than 20% were seen once. Sequencing was performed on blood. The receptors shown here come from a woman aged 40 to 50 with Graves' ophthalmopathy.

This clonotype was detected ten times or more. This rearrangement joins TRBV28 to TRBJ2-6; weak D call: TRBD2 (5 bases). The CDR3 loop spans 16 amino acids. Germline-derived CDR1 and CDR2 are MDHEN and SYDVKM. Deletions cut 8 bases from V and 4 bases from J, with 18 bases between. CDR3 amino acids: CASFPERGSGANVLTF. CDR3 bases: TGTGCCAGCTTCCCCGAACGGGGTAGCGGGGCCAACGTCCTGACTTTC.

This clonotype was observed many times. This chain uses TRBV24-1 with TRBJ2-5; possibly TRBD2 for D (6 bases). CDR1 is KGHDR, CDR2 SFDVKD, per germline. The CDR3 extends over 13 amino acids. V was trimmed by 3 bases and J by 7 bases, leaving 11 bases between them. The CDR3 DNA sequence: TGTGCCACCAGTGATACGGGGGTTGGGACCCAGTACTTC. Its protein product is CATSDTGVGTQYF.

The chain couples TRBV9 to TRBJ1-2; 10 bases fit TRBD1. CDR1 and CDR2 (germline): SGDLS, YYNGEE. V was clipped by 4 bases and J by 4 bases; unmatched bases: 10. This CDR3 has 16 residues. CDR3 sequence: CASSKTGGSSIYGYTF. The CDR3 DNA reads TGTGCCAGCAGCAAGACAGGGGGCTCCTCCATCTATGGCTACACCTTC.

This clonotype was counted at least ten times. This sequence joins TRBV7-3 and TRBJ2-5, with D unresolved. V was pared by 2 bases and J by 4 bases, with 8 bases between. The CDR3 sequence is 13 residues long. Germline V CDR1 and CDR2: SGHTA, FQGTGA. The CDR3, as DNA: TGTGCCAGCAGCTTATGGACCGGAGAGACCCAGTACTTC. Translation gives CASSLWTGETQYF. Using reference TRBV7-3 and TRBJ2-5 for the parts outside the CDR3, the full variable domain is GAGVSQTPSNKVTEKGKYVELRCDPISGHTALYWYRQSLGQGPEFLIYFQGTGAADDSGLPNDRFFAVRPEGSVSTLKIQRTERGDSAVYLCASSLWTGETQYFGPGTRLLVL.

The CDR3 nucleotides are TGTGCCAGTAGTACCCCGGATGGGAAGACCCAGTACTTC. Translation: CASSTPDGKTQYF. The chain carries TRBV19 and TRBJ2-5, with no clear D. V was cut by 4 bases and J by 6 bases, with 12 bases left in between. This CDR3 has 13 residues. Germline V lookup: CDR1 LNHDA, CDR2 SQIVND (reference sequence). Filled out from reference TRBV19 and TRBJ2-5, the complete variable domain reads DGGITQSPKYLFRKEGQNVTLSCEQNLNHDAMYWYRQDPGQGLRLIYYSQIVNDFQKGDIAEGYSVSREKKESFPLTVTSAQKNPTAFYLCASSTPDGKTQYFGPGTRLLVL.

This clonotype was seen many times. The chain recombines TRBV12-3 or TRBV12-4 with TRBJ2-5; 13 nucleotides agree with TRBD2. The CDR3 has 16 amino acids. V shed 5 bases and J 3 bases; nucleotides not matched to a gene: 6. The CDR3 sequence: CASSGRTSGREETQYF. The CDR3 DNA follows: TGTGCCAGCAGTGGACGGACTAGCGGGAGAGAAGAGACCCAGTACTTC.

This clonotype was recorded many times. The V call is TRBV11-2, the J call TRBJ2-7, with D maybe TRBD2 (5 bases). The CDR3 totals 13 residues. CDR1 is SGHAT, CDR2 FQNNGV, per germline. The V end was cut by 4 bases, the J end by 3 bases, with 10 bases between. The CDR3 sequence is CASSSIRDYEQYF. The DNA for the CDR3 is TGTGCCAGCAGCTCAATTCGGGACTACGAGCAGTACTTC. Looking up the rest from reference TRBV11-2 and TRBJ2-7 gives the full variable domain: EAGVAQSPRYKIIEKRQSVAFWCNPISGHATLYWYQQILGQGPKLLIQFQNNGVVDDSQLPKDRFSAERLKGVDSTLKIQPAKLEDSAVYLCASSSIRDYEQYFGPGTRLTVT.

This clonotype was seen ten or more times. This chain uses TRBV10-3 with TRBJ2-3; 8 bases line up with TRBD1. The CDR3 runs 16 residues. V dropped 2 bases and J dropped 6; count of bases not matched to a gene: 10. CDR1 is ENHRY and CDR2 is SYGVKD in the germline V gene. The CDR3, as DNA: TGTGCCATCAGTGAGCTTGGACAGGGAGGTTCGGATACGCAGTATTTT. Protein product: CAISELGQGGSDTQYF.

The rearrangement joins TRBV20-1 to TRBJ2-7; 10 positions agree with TRBD2. The CDR3 extends over 15 amino acids. The V and J ends lost 5 bases and 2 bases, in that order; junction bases with no gene match: 9. Germline loops: CDR1 DFQATT, CDR2 SNEGSKA (reference sequence). This CDR3 reads CSAFATSGMPYEQYF. The CDR3 DNA sequence: TGCAGTGCTTTCGCCACTAGCGGGATGCCCTACGAGCAGTACTTC.

This clonotype was counted many times. The V call is TRBV20-1, the J call TRBJ2-7; 8 bases fit TRBD2. Trimming at V came to 6 bases and at J to 7 bases, leaving 11 bases not matched to a gene. Germline assignment: CDR1 DFQATT and CDR2 SNEGSKA (reference sequence). There are 13 residues in the CDR3. CDR3 residues: CSALAGPAGEQYF. Written as DNA, the CDR3 is TGCAGTGCCCTAGCGGGTCCCGCAGGGGAGCAGTACTTC.

This clonotype was observed many times. The chain carries TRBV6-1 and TRBJ2-7, with 12 bases fitting TRBD2. V lost 7 bases, J lost 12 bases, and 10 bases stayed unmatched. CDR3 length: 13 amino acids. From germline, CDR1 is MNHNS and CDR2 SASEGT. DNA for the CDR3: TGTGCCAGCAACAGACTAGCGGGAGCTCCTCTGTACTTC. Amino acid sequence: CASNRLAGAPLYF.

This clonotype was counted at least ten times. V is TRBV9 and J is TRBJ1-2, with D possibly matching TRBD1 (5 bases). Between the trimmed V and J ends, which lost 0 bases and 8 bases, there was a span of 17 bases. Germline CDR1 SGDLS, CDR2 YYNGEE. The CDR3 is made up of 15 amino acids. The DNA for the CDR3 is TGTGCCAGCAGCGTAGGGGGGGGACGGGGTGAGGGCTACACCTTC. Amino acid sequence: CASSVGGGRGEGYTF. The variable domain in full, completed from reference TRBV9 and TRBJ1-2, reads DSGVTQTPKHLITATGQRVTLRCSPRSGDLSVYWYQQSLDQGLQFLIQYYNGEERAKGNILERFSAQQFPDLHSELNLSSLELGDSALYFCASSVGGGRGEGYTFGSGTRLTVV.

There are many counts of this clonotype. CDR3 nucleotides: TGTGCCAGCAGTTGGGACGGCGCCTATGGCTACACCTTC. It yields the protein CASSWDGAYGYTF. V gene TRBV27 combines with J gene TRBJ1-2, with a weak D call TRBD1 (5 bases). Looked up from germline, CDR1 is MNHEY and CDR2 is SMNVEV (reference sequence). V lost 4 bases and J lost 4, with 10 bases in between. CDR3 length: 13 amino acids.

In regard to this clonotype: Just one base apart from a much larger clone, this may be a read error. V and J are TRBV27 and TRBJ1-5; 11 bases are a match to TRBD1. With V trimmed by 5 bases and J by 4 bases, 7 bases remained unmatched. Germline V gene data show CDR1 as MNHEY and CDR2 as SMNVEV (reference sequence). The CDR3 length is 16 residues. CDR3 loop: CASSPGQGAVNQPQHF. The CDR3 coding sequence is TGTGCCAGCAGTCCAGGACAGGGGGCCGTGAATCAGCCCCAGCATTTT.

This clonotype was seen at least ten times. The rearrangement uses TRBV6-5 and TRBJ1-1; D is possibly TRBD1 (6 bases). Germline lookup yields CDR1 MNHEY and CDR2 SVGAGI. CDR3 length: 13 residues. Trimming cost V 8 bases and J 2 bases, with 12 bases left between them. The CDR3 nucleotides read TGTGCCAGCGGCAACAGGGAAAACACTGAAGCTTTCTTT. It translates to CASGNRENTEAFF.

This clonotype was counted at least ten times. V usage is TRBV6-2 or TRBV6-3 and J usage is TRBJ2-5; no definite D call. This CDR3 spans 13 amino acids. The germline gives CDR1 MNHEY, CDR2 SVGEGT. Trimming removed 2 bases at V and 5 bases at J, with 9 bases between. As DNA, the CDR3 is TGTGCCAGCAGTTACAGGGCGAGCGAGACCCAGTACTTC. Translation: CASSYRASETQYF.

This clonotype was detected ten times or more. CDR3 in amino acids: CAWSPKGTAQETQYF. CDR3 in DNA: TGTGCCTGGAGTCCTAAGGGGACAGCGCAAGAGACCCAGTACTTC. The V and J genes are TRBV30 and TRBJ2-5; 7 bases align to TRBD1. The germline CDR1 and CDR2 sequences are GTSNPN and SVGIG (reference sequence). The length of the CDR3 is 15 residues. Unmatched junction bases numbered 8, after V lost 2 bases and J lost 2 bases. Based on the CDR3 plus reference TRBV30 and TRBJ2-5, the full variable domain is SQTIHQWPATLVQPVGSPLSLECTVEGTSNPNLYWYRQAAGRGLQLLFYSVGIGQISSEVPQNLSASRPQDRQFILSSKKLLLSDSGFYLCAWSPKGTAQETQYFGPGTRLLVL.

The chain couples TRBV20-1 to TRBJ2-5; possibly TRBD1 or TRBD2 for D (6 bases each). Germline CDR1 DFQATT, CDR2 SNEGSKA (reference sequence). Trimming cost V 3 bases and J 2 bases, with 19 bases left between them. This CDR3 contains 16 residues. The DNA for the CDR3 is TGCAGTGCTAGGGGGGGCGGCGGAGTCATACAAGAGACCCAGTACTTC. Translated, it gives CSARGGGGVIQETQYF.

This clonotype appeared many times. The V and J genes are TRBV6-2 or TRBV6-3 and TRBJ2-2, with a weak D call TRBD1 (6 bases). This CDR3 has 19 amino acids. The V gene's germline CDR1 is MNHEY and CDR2 SVGEGT. V was trimmed by 5 bases and J by 2 bases, leaving 24 bases between them. The CDR3 region is CASSLQGLTSIRNTGELFF. The DNA of the CDR3 is TGTGCCAGCAGTCTACAGGGCCTAACGTCTATTCGAAACACCGGGGAGCTGTTTTTT.

This clonotype has a count of ten or more. This chain links TRBV28 with TRBJ2-2, with 11 positions matching TRBD2. Germline CDR1 reads MDHEN; CDR2 reads SYDVKM. The CDR3 length is 15 residues. With 6 bases clipped from V and 7 bases from J, the junction kept 7 bases outside the gene matches. DNA of the CDR3: TGTGCCAGCAGCTTAGCGGGAGGGTTAGGCGGGGAGCTGTTTTTT. Translated: CASSLAGGLGGELFF.

This clonotype was seen more than once but under ten times. CDR3 sequence reads: CSARVGVIQYF. CDR3 in DNA: TGCAGTGCTAGGGTAGGGGTCATTCAGTACTTC. The chain combines TRBV20-1 with TRBJ2-4; perhaps TRBD1 as D (5 bases). The CDR3 is 11 amino acids. The ends were cut back, 3 bases at V and 9 bases at J, with 9 bases in the middle. Germline V gene lookup returns CDR1 DFQATT and CDR2 SNEGSKA (reference sequence).

To note about this clonotype: This may be a read error: a much more frequent sequence differs by one nucleotide. The rearrangement uses TRBV30 and TRBJ2-7; D unclear. V was shortened by 2 bases and J by 7 bases, with 15 bases between the two germline ends. The CDR3 runs to 13 residues. Germline V gene sequence: CDR1 GTSNPN, CDR2 SVGIG (reference sequence). The CDR3 spells CAWSQQLTREQYF. The CDR3 DNA reads as TGTGCCTGGAGTCAACAGCTTACGAGAGAGCAGTACTTC.

This clonotype has a count of ten or more. This may be a read error, as it is one base from a much larger clone. The chain has TRBV30 and TRBJ2-2; D not resolved. V lost 0 bases, J lost 1 base, and 6 bases lay in between. The germline V gene has CDR1 GTSNPN and CDR2 SVGIG (reference sequence). The CDR3 is 14 amino acids. The CDR3 sequence is CAWSVTRNTGELFF. CDR3 in DNA: TGTGCCTGGAGTGTAACGAGGAACACCGGGGAGCTGTTTTTT. Full variable domain (rest looked up from reference TRBV30 and TRBJ2-2): SQTIHQWPATLVQPVGSPLSLECTVEGTSNPNLYWYRQAAGRGLQLLFYSVGIGQISSEVPQNLSASRPQDRQFILSSKKLLLSDSGFYLCAWSVTRNTGELFFGEGSRLTVL.

This chain joins TRBV6-2 or TRBV6-3 and TRBJ1-1; D gene uncertain. V was cut by 4 bases and J by 1 base, with 7 bases left in between. Looked up from germline, CDR1 is MNHEY and CDR2 is SVGEGT. CDR3 length: 13 amino acids. CDR3 region: CASSSRPNTEAFF. The CDR3 region has the DNA TGTGCCAGCAGTTCGAGACCGAACACTGAAGCTTTCTTT.

This clonotype was seen at least ten times. This chain joins TRBV29-1 and TRBJ2-2; 7 nucleotides match TRBD2. This CDR3 region has 16 residues. The germline V gene encodes CDR1 SQVTM and CDR2 ANQGSEA. With V trimmed by 4 bases and J by 2 bases, 10 bases remained unmatched. CDR3 protein: CSVGGGVSTNTGELFF. The DNA of the CDR3 is TGCAGCGTTGGTGGGGGGGTATCTACCAACACCGGGGAGCTGTTTTTT.